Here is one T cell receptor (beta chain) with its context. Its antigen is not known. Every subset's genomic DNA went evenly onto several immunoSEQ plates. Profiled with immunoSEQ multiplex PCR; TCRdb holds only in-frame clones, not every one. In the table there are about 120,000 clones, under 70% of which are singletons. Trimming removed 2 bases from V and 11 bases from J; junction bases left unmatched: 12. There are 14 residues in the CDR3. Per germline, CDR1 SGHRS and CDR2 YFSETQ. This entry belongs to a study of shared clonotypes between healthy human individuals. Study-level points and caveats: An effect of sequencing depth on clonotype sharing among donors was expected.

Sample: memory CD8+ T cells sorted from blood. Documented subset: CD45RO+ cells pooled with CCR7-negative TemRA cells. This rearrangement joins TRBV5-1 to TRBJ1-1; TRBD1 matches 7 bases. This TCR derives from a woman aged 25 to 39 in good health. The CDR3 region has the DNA TGCGCCAGCAGCTTTTGGAACAGGGGAAATAACGCTTTCTTT. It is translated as CASSFWNRGNNAFF. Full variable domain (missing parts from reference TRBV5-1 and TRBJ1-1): KAGVTQTPRYLIKTRGQQVTLSCSPISGHRSVSWYQQTPGQGLQFLFEYFSETQRNKGNFPGRFSGRQFSNSRSEMNVSTLELGDSALYLCASSFWNRGNNAFFGQGTRLTVV.